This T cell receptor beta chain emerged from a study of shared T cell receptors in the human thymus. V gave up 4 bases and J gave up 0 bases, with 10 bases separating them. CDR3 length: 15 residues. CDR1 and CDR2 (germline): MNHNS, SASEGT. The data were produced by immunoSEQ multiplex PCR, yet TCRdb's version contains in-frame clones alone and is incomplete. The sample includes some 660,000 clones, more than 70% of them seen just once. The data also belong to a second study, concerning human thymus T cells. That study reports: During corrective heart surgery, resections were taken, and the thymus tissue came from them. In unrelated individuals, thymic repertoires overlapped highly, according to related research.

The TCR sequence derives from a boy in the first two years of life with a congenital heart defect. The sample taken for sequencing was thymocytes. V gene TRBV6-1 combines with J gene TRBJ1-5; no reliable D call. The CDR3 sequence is CASSVSEYSNQPQHF. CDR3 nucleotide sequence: TGTGCCAGCAGTGTATCGGAGTATAGCAATCAGCCCCAGCATTTT.